The 8 T cell receptor beta chains listed next were all sequenced from one sample in a study of molecular identifiers for immune sequencing clone quantification. MiXCR, applied by TCRdb to the PCR reads, yields one record per CDR3 protein. This sample has about 320,000 distinct CDR3 sequences, with about a fifth found just once. The material sequenced was naive CD8+ T cells from blood, with Jurkat cell RNA spiked in. Subset specified: FACS-sorted CD8+CD4-CCR7+CD45RA+ naive T cells. The receptors come from a human donor in good health. Some libraries in this study had Jurkat cell RNA spiked in.

There are many counts of this clonotype. This chain uses TRBV7-2 with TRBJ2-7; 7 bases agree with TRBD2. CDR3 size: 14 residues. J lost 4 bases, V lost 1 base, and 4 bases had no gene match. Germline V gives CDR1 SGHTA, CDR2 FQGNSA. Here the CDR3 DNA reads TGTGCCAGCAGCTTAGGTTCGGGGGGATACGAGCAGTACTTC. This sequence encodes CASSLGSGGYEQYF.

About this clonotype: At one boundary the junction diverges from the germline segment, which might be a read error. The CDR3 region has the DNA TGTGCCAGCAGCTTGGTATCGGACAGGGGCTACGAGGAGTACTTC. Translating it yields CASSLVSDRGYEEYF. The chain uses TRBV5-8 and TRBJ2-7; 9 positions agree with TRBD1. Germline loops: CDR1 SGHTS, CDR2 YDEGEE. The CDR3 loop spans 15 amino acids. Filled out from reference TRBV5-8 and TRBJ2-7, the complete variable domain reads EAGVTQSPTHLIKTRGQQATLRCSPISGHTSVYWYQQALGLGLQFLLWYDEGEERNRGNFPPRFSGRQFPNYSSELNVNALELEDSALYLCASSLVSDRGYEEYFGPGTRLTVT.

With respect to this clonotype: The junction departs from germline at one end; a sequencing error may be responsible. The chain uses TRBV4-1 and TRBJ2-3; 9 nucleotides match TRBD2. Germline CDR1 reads MGHRA; CDR2 reads YSYEKL. There are 17 residues in the CDR3. The CDR3, as DNA: TGCGCCAACAGCCACGACCCGAGCGGGGGGCACACAGATACGCAGTATTTT. As protein: CANSHDPSGGHTDTQYF.

This clonotype was counted many times. The chain carries TRBV4-1 and TRBJ2-1, with no clear D. Germline V gene data show CDR1 as MGHRA and CDR2 as YSYEKL. Trimming shortened V by 0 bases and J by 2 bases, and 20 bases separated the two germline ends. The CDR3 has 19 amino acids. The CDR3 DNA follows: TGCGCCAGCAGCCAAGAATTTCCCTTGGCAGGAGACGCCTACAATGAGCAGTTCTTC. It is translated as CASSQEFPLAGDAYNEQFF.

This clonotype was observed at least ten times. The chain carries TRBV29-1 and TRBJ2-2, with 8 bases aligning to TRBD1. The V gene's germline CDR1 is SQVTM and CDR2 ANQGSEA. V shed 4 bases and J 1 base; nucleotides not matched to a gene: 2. The CDR3 extends over 14 amino acids. DNA for the CDR3: TGCAGCGTTGTGGGGACAGGGAACACCGGGGAGCTGTTTTTT. Translating it yields CSVVGTGNTGELFF.

J is TRBJ2-7 and V is TRBV18; TRBD2 aligns across 9 bases. CDR1 and CDR2 (germline): KGHSH, LQKENI. The CDR3 is made up of 14 amino acids. V lost 6 bases, J lost 7 bases, and 10 bases stayed unmatched. The CDR3 loop reads CASSDGVLAGEQYF. In nucleotides, the CDR3 is TGTGCCAGCTCGGACGGGGTCCTAGCGGGAGAGCAGTACTTC.

This clonotype came up a few times. J is TRBJ1-3 and V is TRBV4-3, with unresolved D. The CDR3 consists of 16 residues. In germline, CDR1 is LGHNA, CDR2 YSLEER. Trimming pared 0 bases from V and 0 bases from J, leaving 9 bases between. The CDR3 here is CASSQDKGYSGNTIYF. In DNA, the CDR3 is TGCGCCAGCAGCCAAGATAAGGGCTACTCTGGAAACACCATATATTTT.

Comment on this clonotype: Given a much more abundant clone one base away, this may be a read error. In DNA form, the CDR3 reads TGTGCCAGCAGTTACTCGGGGTCCGGGGCCTACGAGCAGCACTTC. Its translation: CASSYSGSGAYEQHF. This chain joins TRBV6-6 and TRBJ2-7, with D possibly called TRBD1 or TRBD2 (5 bases each). The CDR3 runs 15 residues. Germline V lookup: CDR1 MNHNY, CDR2 SVGAGI (reference sequence).